This TCR beta chain comes out of a study of cytomegalovirus exposure and HLA in healthy donors. CDR1 and CDR2 (germline): SGDLS, YYNGEE. V dropped 3 bases and J dropped 0; count of bases not matched to a gene: 3. This CDR3 is built from 15 residues. With 60 Vbeta and 13 Jbeta primers, the PCR was carried out. The table came from immunoSEQ multiplex PCR; TCRdb's copy has only in-frame clones and leaves some out. The sample contains 150,000 to 250,000 clones, 70% to 85% of which appear only once. Regarding this clone: Antigen: not known.

Study-wide findings and caveats: Whilst most TCR sequences proved rare, a subset of public TCRs occurred across many donors. Associated with cytomegalovirus, according to the listing, were about 160 TCR beta chains.

Material: PBMCs. The TCR sequence derives from a boy aged 2 to 9 in good health and CMV-seronegative. The V gene is TRBV9, the J gene TRBJ2-3; 8 bases are a match to TRBD2. The CDR3 nucleotides are TGTGCCAGCAGCGAAGCGGGGGCCAGCACAGATACGCAGTATTTT. The encoded protein is CASSEAGASTDTQYF.